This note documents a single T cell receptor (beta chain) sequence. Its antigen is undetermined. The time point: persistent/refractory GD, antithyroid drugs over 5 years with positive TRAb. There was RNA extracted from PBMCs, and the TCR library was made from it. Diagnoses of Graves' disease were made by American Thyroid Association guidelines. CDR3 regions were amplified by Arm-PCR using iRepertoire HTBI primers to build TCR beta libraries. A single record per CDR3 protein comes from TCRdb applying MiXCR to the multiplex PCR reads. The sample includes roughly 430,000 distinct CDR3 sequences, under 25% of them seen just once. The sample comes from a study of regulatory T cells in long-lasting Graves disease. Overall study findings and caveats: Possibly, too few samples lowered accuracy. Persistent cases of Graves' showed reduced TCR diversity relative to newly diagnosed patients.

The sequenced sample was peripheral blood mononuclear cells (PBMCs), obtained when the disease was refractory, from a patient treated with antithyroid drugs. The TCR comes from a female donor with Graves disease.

The CDR3 region is CASQTSGGSYEQYF. Here the CDR3 DNA reads TGTGCCAGCCAAACTAGCGGGGGTTCCTACGAGCAGTACTTC. The chain recombines TRBV27 with TRBJ2-7, with TRBD2 matching over 11 bases. Germline CDR1 is MNHEY and CDR2 is SMNVEV (reference sequence). The CDR3 has 14 residues. V lost 8 bases, J lost 1 base, and 4 bases stayed unmatched.